A selection of T cell receptor beta chains follows, all from one sample in a study of T cell repertoires in cytomegalovirus infection. Using its own MiXCR run on the reads, TCRdb lists one record per CDR3 protein. This sample has roughly 640,000 distinct CDR3 sequences, with 24% found just once. Sample: CD8+ T cells from PBMCs. The receptors stem from a human donor in good health (CMV status not recorded). Some clones in this sample may be carry-over from other donors' samples. Both conserved end residues are part of each CDR3. The D gene is left open where the match is weak. Size is omitted from some rows. Given values are once, few, many or a class for expanded clones.

J: TRBJ2-5; V: TRBV27; size: .; D: .; CDR3: CASRSRDVGDGTQYF; DNA: TGTGCCAGCAGATCCCGGGACGTAGGGGACGGGACCCAGTACTTC
J: TRBJ2-2; V: TRBV9; size: once; D: .; CDR3: CASSVRPGELFF; DNA: TGTGCCAGCAGCGTAAGGCCAGGGGAGCTGTTTTTT
J: TRBJ1-5; V: TRBV4-1; size: .; D: .; CDR3: CANSLRAGPGQPQHF; DNA: TGCGCCAACAGCCTCCGAGCGGGGCCCGGTCAGCCCCAGCATTTT
J: TRBJ1-6; V: TRBV15; size: .; D: .; CDR3: CATSRIRGGGVFSPLHF; DNA: TGTGCCACCAGCAGAATCAGGGGAGGGGGTGTATTTTCACCCCTCCACTTT
J: TRBJ1-6; V: TRBV6-5; size: few; D: .; CDR3: CASSTTSGARSPLHF; DNA: TGTGCCAGCAGCACCACTTCTGGGGCCCGTTCACCCCTCCACTTT
J: TRBJ2-2; V: TRBV6-5; size: few; D: .; CDR3: CASSYSFGRELFF; DNA: TGTGCCAGCAGTTACTCGTTCGGGCGGGAGCTGTTTTTT
J: TRBJ2-3; V: TRBV20-1; size: .; D: TRBD1; CDR3: CSARDGQDGQVTQYF; DNA: TGCAGTGCTAGAGACGGACAGGACGGGCAAGTTACGCAGTATTTT
J: TRBJ1-1; V: TRBV20-1; size: few; D: TRBD1; CDR3: CSARDRATGGHTEAFF; DNA: TGCAGTGCTAGAGATCGGGCCACAGGGGGGCACACTGAAGCTTTCTTT
J: TRBJ2-1; V: TRBV24-1; size: few; D: TRBD2; CDR3: CATSGTSGSSYNEQFF; DNA: TGTGCCACCTCCGGGACTAGCGGGAGCTCCTACAATGAGCAGTTCTTC
J: TRBJ2-5; V: TRBV15; size: many; D: TRBD1; CDR3: CATNDRVGKETQYF; DNA: TGTGCCACCAACGACAGGGTTGGTAAAGAGACCCAGTACTTC
J: TRBJ2-5; V: TRBV14; size: few; D: TRBD1; CDR3: CASSLGRTGVSETQYF; DNA: TGTGCCAGCAGCCTTGGGAGGACAGGGGTGTCGGAGACCCAGTACTTC
J: TRBJ1-3; V: TRBV10-2; size: few; D: .; CDR3: CATYGNTIYF; DNA: TGCGCCACCTATGGAAACACCATATATTTT
J: TRBJ2-3; V: TRBV7-9; size: many; D: TRBD2; CDR3: CASSPALLTGTTSRADTQYF; DNA: TGTGCCAGCAGCCCCGCCTTGTTAACCGGGACTACCTCGCGCGCAGATACGCAGTATTTT
J: TRBJ2-1; V: TRBV6-2/TRBV6-3; size: many; D: .; CDR3: CATSTRTGRNEQFF; DNA: TGTGCCACCTCTACTCGCACAGGACGCAATGAGCAGTTCTTC
J: TRBJ1-1; V: TRBV6-2/TRBV6-3; size: .; D: .; CDR3: CASSLPRKSEGRHTEAFF; DNA: TGTGCCAGCAGTCTACCCCGGAAGTCGGAGGGTCGGCACACTGAAGCTTTCTTT
J: TRBJ1-1; V: TRBV12-3/TRBV12-4; size: .; D: .; CDR3: CASNPSGGPIDTEAFF; DNA: TGTGCCAGCAACCCCTCCGGGGGGCCTATCGACACTGAAGCTTTCTTT
J: TRBJ2-2; V: TRBV24-1; size: .; D: .; CDR3: CATSRTGELFF; DNA: TGTGCCACCAGTAGGACCGGGGAGCTGTTTTTT
J: TRBJ1-5; V: TRBV7-8; size: many; D: .; CDR3: CASSPRGGDSNQPQHF; DNA: TGTGCCAGCAGCCCACGGGGGGGCGATAGCAATCAGCCCCAGCATTTT
J: TRBJ1-1; V: TRBV28; size: .; D: .; CDR3: CAGSLPTGGGFQNTEAFF; DNA: TGTGCCGGCAGTCTCCCCACGGGGGGGGGCTTTCAGAACACTGAAGCTTTCTTT
J: TRBJ2-3; V: TRBV28; size: .; D: .; CDR3: CASRTQGGGTDTQYF; DNA: TGTGCCAGCAGGACACAGGGGGGGGGCACAGATACGCAGTATTTT
J: TRBJ2-7; V: TRBV29-1; size: .; D: TRBD1; CDR3: CSVETGGVGYEQYF; DNA: TGCAGCGTTGAAACAGGGGGCGTAGGATACGAGCAGTACTTC
J: TRBJ2-2; V: TRBV6-2/TRBV6-3; size: .; D: TRBD1; CDR3: CASSCETGSGELFF; DNA: TGTGCCAGCAGTTGCGAGACAGGGTCCGGGGAGCTGTTTTTT
J: TRBJ2-3; V: TRBV27; size: few; D: .; CDR3: CASKFADTQYF; DNA: TGTGCCAGCAAGTTCGCAGATACGCAGTATTTT
J: TRBJ1-5; V: TRBV23-1; size: .; D: .; CDR3: CASIFASANQPQHF; DNA: TGCGCCAGCATCTTCGCGAGTGCCAATCAGCCCCAGCATTTT
J: TRBJ2-1; V: TRBV14; size: few; D: .; CDR3: CASSQDPLFPEQFF; DNA: TGTGCCAGCAGCCAAGATCCGCTTTTTCCTGAGCAGTTCTTC
J: TRBJ1-5; V: TRBV19; size: .; D: TRBD1; CDR3: CASGGDRADQPQHF; DNA: TGTGCCAGTGGCGGGGACAGGGCGGATCAGCCCCAGCATTTT
J: TRBJ2-7; V: TRBV6-2/TRBV6-3; size: .; D: TRBD1; CDR3: CASIQGQGFYEQYF; DNA: TGTGCCAGCATCCAAGGACAGGGGTTCTACGAGCAGTACTTC
J: TRBJ2-4; V: TRBV28; size: .; D: .; CDR3: CASTLFNGGVGIQYF; DNA: TGTGCCAGCACCCTCTTCAACGGGGGAGTCGGCATTCAGTACTTC
J: TRBJ2-1; V: TRBV4-2; size: few; D: .; CDR3: CASSSHEGIWGEQFF; DNA: TGTGCCAGCAGCTCCCACGAGGGAATTTGGGGTGAGCAGTTCTTC
J: TRBJ2-4; V: TRBV28; size: .; D: TRBD1; CDR3: CASTLGTGIAKNIQYF; DNA: TGTGCCAGCACTCTAGGGACAGGGATAGCCAAAAACATTCAGTACTTC
J: TRBJ2-2; V: TRBV20-1; size: .; D: .; CDR3: CSARDQRTFTGELFF; DNA: TGCAGTGCTAGAGATCAAAGGACCTTCACCGGGGAGCTGTTTTTT
J: TRBJ2-5; V: TRBV6-1; size: .; D: TRBD1; CDR3: CATIPRQGGLGETQYF; DNA: TGTGCCACCATACCCCGACAGGGGGGTTTAGGGGAGACCCAGTACTTC
J: TRBJ1-5; V: TRBV19; size: .; D: TRBD1; CDR3: CASTVSRDRGFDQPQHF; DNA: TGTGCCAGTACCGTATCCCGGGACAGGGGTTTTGATCAGCCCCAGCATTTT
J: TRBJ2-4; V: TRBV7-9; size: many; D: .; CDR3: CASSETSAKNIQYF; DNA: TGTGCCAGCAGCGAGACATCAGCCAAAAACATTCAGTACTTC
J: TRBJ1-2; V: TRBV7-2; size: .; D: .; CDR3: CASSISRMDYGYTF; DNA: TGTGCAAGCAGCATCAGCAGGATGGACTATGGCTACACCTTC
J: TRBJ1-5; V: TRBV28; size: many; D: TRBD1; CDR3: CASSSGQGTLWDQPQHF; DNA: TGTGCCAGCAGTTCCGGACAGGGGACCCTCTGGGATCAGCCCCAGCATTTT
J: TRBJ2-5; V: TRBV9; size: .; D: TRBD1; CDR3: CASSPGTGPETQYF; DNA: TGTGCCAGCAGCCCCGGGACAGGGCCAGAGACCCAGTACTTC
J: TRBJ1-2; V: TRBV20-1; size: .; D: .; CDR3: CSARGWSRVYGYTF; DNA: TGCAGTGCAAGGGGTTGGAGCAGGGTCTATGGCTACACCTTC
J: TRBJ1-1; V: TRBV15; size: few; D: .; CDR3: CATSRYRGFMNTEAFF; DNA: TGTGCCACCAGCAGGTACCGGGGCTTCATGAACACTGAAGCTTTCTTT
J: TRBJ1-1; V: TRBV4-1; size: .; D: .; CDR3: CASSLGRGPGRTEAFF; DNA: TGCGCCAGCAGCCTAGGCCGGGGCCCAGGGAGGACTGAAGCTTTCTTT
J: TRBJ2-1; V: TRBV7-9; size: many; D: TRBD1; CDR3: CASSGQGVYNEQFF; DNA: TGTGCCAGCAGCGGACAGGGGGTCTACAATGAGCAGTTCTTC
J: TRBJ2-7; V: TRBV3-1; size: .; D: .; CDR3: CASSQDRVDYEQYF; DNA: TGTGCCAGCAGCCAAGACAGGGTAGACTACGAGCAGTACTTC
J: TRBJ2-2; V: TRBV13; size: many; D: .; CDR3: CASSFRGDTGELFF; DNA: TGTGCCAGCAGCTTCCGGGGAGATACCGGGGAGCTGTTTTTT
J: TRBJ1-2; V: TRBV7-6; size: few; D: .; CDR3: CASYGGVGTGRYGYTF; DNA: TGTGCCAGTTACGGTGGGGTAGGCACAGGGCGGTATGGCTACACCTTC
J: TRBJ2-4; V: TRBV28; size: .; D: .; CDR3: CASSSPGAKNIQYF; DNA: TGTGCCAGCAGTTCCCCCGGAGCCAAAAACATTCAGTACTTC
J: TRBJ2-7; V: TRBV7-6; size: .; D: .; CDR3: CVSSLTVETSYEQYF; DNA: TGTGTCAGCAGCTTAACAGTCGAGACTTCCTACGAGCAGTACTTC
J: TRBJ2-2; V: TRBV11-3; size: many; D: TRBD1; CDR3: CASSSWDRGRDTGELFF; DNA: TGTGCCAGCAGCTCCTGGGACAGGGGTCGGGACACCGGGGAGCTGTTTTTT
J: TRBJ2-5; V: TRBV20-1; size: .; D: TRBD2; CDR3: CSARAEGLANPQETQYF; DNA: TGCAGTGCTAGAGCTGAAGGACTAGCGAATCCCCAAGAGACCCAGTACTTC
J: TRBJ1-5; V: TRBV7-2; size: .; D: .; CDR3: CASSLAVHQPQHF; DNA: TGTGCCAGCAGCTTAGCTGTCCATCAGCCCCAGCATTTT
J: TRBJ1-1; V: TRBV15; size: .; D: .; CDR3: CATSRDRVGTEAFF; DNA: TGTGCCACCAGCAGAGACAGGGTAGGCACTGAAGCTTTCTTT
J: TRBJ2-3; V: TRBV7-9; size: .; D: .; CDR3: CASSLPGRATDTQYF; DNA: TGTGCCAGCAGCTTACCTGGCAGGGCGACAGATACGCAGTATTTT
J: TRBJ2-7; V: TRBV19; size: few; D: .; CDR3: CASSITSAVYEQYF; DNA: TGTGCCAGTAGTATTACATCGGCCGTCTACGAGCAGTACTTC